A selection of T cell receptor beta chains follows, all from one sample in a study of cytomegalovirus exposure and HLA in healthy donors. The data were produced by immunoSEQ multiplex PCR, yet TCRdb's version contains in-frame clones alone and is incomplete. The sample lists more than 95,000 clones; around 70% were seen once. Input material: PBMCs. The receptors stem from a woman aged 45 to 65 in good health and CMV-seropositive. Each CDR3 is given with its conserved first and last residue. D genes are given only for firm matches. Size tells how often a clone was seen (once, few, many) or the class of an expanded clone, and some rows leave it out.

v_gene	d_gene	j_gene	abundance	CDR3aa	CDR3nt
TRBV9	TRBD2	TRBJ2-2	few	CASGGVGAGELFF	TGTGCCAGCGGGGGGGTCGGCGCCGGGGAGCTGTTTTTT
TRBV14	-	TRBJ1-1	-	CASSQNRVRAFF	TGTGCCAGCAGCCAAAACAGGGTGCGGGCTTTCTTT
TRBV28	-	TRBJ2-7	-	CASSRYDGSYEQYF	TGTGCCAGCAGCAGATACGACGGGTCCTACGAGCAGTACTTC
TRBV6-1	-	TRBJ1-5	-	CASSGTSSNQPQHF	TGTGCCAGCAGCGGGACAAGTAGCAATCAGCCCCAGCATTTT
TRBV19	-	TRBJ1-4	few	CASSQGTGLGRLFF	TGTGCCAGTAGTCAAGGGACGGGGCTCGGGAGACTGTTTTTT
TRBV28	-	TRBJ1-6	-	CASSLWQGNSPLHF	TGTGCCAGCAGTTTATGGCAGGGGAATTCACCCCTCCACTTT
TRBV7-2	-	TRBJ2-3	-	CASSPARGTDTQYF	TGTGCCAGCAGCCCTGCTCGGGGCACAGATACGCAGTATTTT
TRBV30	TRBD2	TRBJ2-2	-	CAWSAGLAGGTNTGELFF	TGTGCCTGGAGTGCCGGACTAGCGGGGGGGACGAACACCGGGGAGCTGTTTTTT
TRBV7-2	-	TRBJ2-1	few	CASSLSSNEQFF	TGTGCCAGCAGCTTAAGTAGCAATGAGCAGTTCTTC
TRBV5-4	TRBD2	TRBJ2-7	few	CASSPGTSGGGTYEQYF	TGTGCCAGCAGTCCCGGGACTAGCGGGGGAGGCACCTACGAGCAGTACTTC
TRBV10-1	-	TRBJ1-1	once	CASSDTGDTEAFF	TGCGCCAGCAGCGATACGGGGGACACTGAAGCTTTCTTT
TRBV18	TRBD2	TRBJ2-5	-	CASSPPSSGKTQYF	TGTGCCAGCTCACCACCGAGCAGCGGGAAGACCCAGTACTTC
TRBV5-1	-	TRBJ1-1	few	CASKLAGRAMNTEAFF	TGCGCCAGCAAGCTAGCAGGACGCGCCATGAACACTGAAGCTTTCTTT
TRBV28	TRBD1	TRBJ1-5	-	CASSFRDRGSNQPQHF	TGTGCCAGCAGTTTCAGGGACAGGGGTAGCAATCAGCCCCAGCATTTT
TRBV29-1	TRBD2	TRBJ2-1	-	CSALPGLAGDEQFF	TGCAGCGCTCTCCCGGGACTAGCGGGAGATGAGCAGTTCTTC
TRBV4-3	-	TRBJ2-5	-	CASSQLTKSQETQYF	TGCGCCAGCAGCCAATTAACTAAAAGTCAAGAGACCCAGTACTTC
TRBV19	TRBD1	TRBJ2-3	-	CASSNRGLADTQYF	TGTGCCAGCTCGAACAGGGGGCTTGCAGATACGCAGTATTTT
TRBV25-1	-	TRBJ1-6	-	CASSEAGTARPLHF	TGTGCCAGCAGTGAAGCGGGAACAGCACGGCCCCTCCACTTT
TRBV28	TRBD1	TRBJ2-2	-	CASRRQGRYTGELFF	TGTGCCAGCAGAAGACAGGGAAGGTACACCGGGGAGCTGTTTTTT
TRBV4-3	-	TRBJ1-2	-	CASSQDRVGGYGYTF	TGCGCCAGCAGCCAAGACAGGGTGGGGGGGTATGGCTACACCTTC
TRBV27	TRBD1	TRBJ1-5	-	CASRGGTGLRQPQHF	TGTGCCAGCAGGGGAGGGACAGGGTTGCGTCAGCCCCAGCATTTT
TRBV6-1	-	TRBJ2-4	-	CASSEVFIQYF	TGTGCCAGCAGTGAAGTCTTCATTCAGTACTTC
TRBV5-5	TRBD1	TRBJ1-1	-	CASSFGTGKNTEAFF	TGTGCCAGCAGCTTCGGGACAGGGAAGAACACTGAAGCTTTCTTT
TRBV5-1	-	TRBJ2-3	once	CASSLSTISLHTQYF	TGCGCCAGCAGCCTGAGCACGATCTCTCTTCATACGCAGTATTTT
TRBV5-5	-	TRBJ1-6	-	CASSHGDNNSPLHF	TGTGCCAGCAGCCATGGGGACAATAATTCACCCCTCCACTTT
TRBV7-9	-	TRBJ2-3	few	CASRLSGTSTDTQYF	TGTGCCAGCAGACTTAGCGGAACTAGCACAGATACGCAGTATTTT
TRBV6-1	-	TRBJ1-2	-	CASSEALLGGLSYTF	TGTGCCAGCAGTGAAGCGCTTCTCGGGGGGCTTAGCTACACCTTC
TRBV10-3	-	TRBJ1-6	-	CAIRTASPNNSPLHF	TGTGCCATCAGGACAGCCTCGCCAAATAATTCACCCCTCCACTTT
TRBV29-1	TRBD1	TRBJ1-2	-	CSVEGGTGDGYTF	TGCAGCGTTGAGGGGGGGACAGGGGACGGCTACACCTTC
TRBV30	TRBD1	TRBJ2-5	-	CAWSVQGKQYF	TGTGCCTGGAGTGTACAGGGGAAGCAGTACTTC
TRBV4-3	-	TRBJ2-7	-	CASSQVRGSSYEQYF	TGCGCCAGCAGCCAAGTGCGAGGGTCCTCCTACGAGCAGTACTTC
TRBV7-2	TRBD1	TRBJ2-1	once	CASSLTGGNNEQFF	TGTGCCAGCAGCTTAACAGGGGGCAACAATGAGCAGTTCTTC
TRBV28	TRBD1	TRBJ1-4	-	CASSFLDRATNEKLFF	TGTGCCAGCAGTTTTCTAGACAGGGCAACTAATGAAAAACTGTTTTTT
TRBV25-1	TRBD1	TRBJ1-3	-	CASSEGPGGSYSGNTIYF	TGTGCCAGCAGTGAAGGCCCAGGGGGCTCTTACTCTGGAAACACCATATATTTT
TRBV7-9	TRBD2	TRBJ2-3	-	CASSSLAGTSGRNADTQYF	TGTGCCAGCAGCTCTCTAGCCGGGACTAGCGGGAGGAACGCAGATACGCAGTATTTT
TRBV7-2	TRBD1	TRBJ1-5	few	CASSLYGRGFSNQPQHF	TGTGCCAGCAGCTTATATGGCAGGGGGTTTAGCAATCAGCCCCAGCATTTT
TRBV20-1	-	TRBJ2-3	-	CSASLDTQYF	TGCAGTGCTAGCTTAGATACGCAGTATTTT
TRBV28	TRBD2	TRBJ2-7	-	CASSRSGTTTYEQYF	TGTGCCAGCAGTCGGTCCGGGACTACGACCTACGAGCAGTACTTC